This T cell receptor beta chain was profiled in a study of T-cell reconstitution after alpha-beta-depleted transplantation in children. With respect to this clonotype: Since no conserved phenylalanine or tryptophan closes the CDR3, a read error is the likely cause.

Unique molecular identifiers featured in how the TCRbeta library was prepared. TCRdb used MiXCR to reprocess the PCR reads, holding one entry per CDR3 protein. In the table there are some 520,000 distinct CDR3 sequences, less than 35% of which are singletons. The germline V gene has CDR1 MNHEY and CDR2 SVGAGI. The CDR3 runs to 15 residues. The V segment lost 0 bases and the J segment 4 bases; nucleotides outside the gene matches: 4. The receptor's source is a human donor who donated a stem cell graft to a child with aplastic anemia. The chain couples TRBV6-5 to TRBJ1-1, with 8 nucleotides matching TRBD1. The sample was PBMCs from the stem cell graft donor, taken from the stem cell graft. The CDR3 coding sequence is TGTGCCAGCAGTTACTCGTCAGGGGGCTCCACTGAAGCTTTCCTT. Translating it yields CASSYSSGGSTEAFL.